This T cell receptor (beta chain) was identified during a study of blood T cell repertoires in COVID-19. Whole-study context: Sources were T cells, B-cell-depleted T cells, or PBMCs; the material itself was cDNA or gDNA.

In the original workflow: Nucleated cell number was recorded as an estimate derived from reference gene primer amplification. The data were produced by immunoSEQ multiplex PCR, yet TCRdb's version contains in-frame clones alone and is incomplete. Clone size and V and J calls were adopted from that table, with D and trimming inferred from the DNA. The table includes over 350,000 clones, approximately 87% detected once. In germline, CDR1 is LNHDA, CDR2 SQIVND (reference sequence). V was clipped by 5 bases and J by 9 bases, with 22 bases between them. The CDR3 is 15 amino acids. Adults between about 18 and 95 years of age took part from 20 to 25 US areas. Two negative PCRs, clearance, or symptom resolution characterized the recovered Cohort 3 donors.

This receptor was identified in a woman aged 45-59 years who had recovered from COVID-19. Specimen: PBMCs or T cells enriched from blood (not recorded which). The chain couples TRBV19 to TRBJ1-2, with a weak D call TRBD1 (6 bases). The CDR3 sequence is CASSFLTGAKRSYTF. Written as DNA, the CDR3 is TGTGCCAGTAGTTTTTTGACAGGAGCCAAAAGAAGCTACACCTTC.